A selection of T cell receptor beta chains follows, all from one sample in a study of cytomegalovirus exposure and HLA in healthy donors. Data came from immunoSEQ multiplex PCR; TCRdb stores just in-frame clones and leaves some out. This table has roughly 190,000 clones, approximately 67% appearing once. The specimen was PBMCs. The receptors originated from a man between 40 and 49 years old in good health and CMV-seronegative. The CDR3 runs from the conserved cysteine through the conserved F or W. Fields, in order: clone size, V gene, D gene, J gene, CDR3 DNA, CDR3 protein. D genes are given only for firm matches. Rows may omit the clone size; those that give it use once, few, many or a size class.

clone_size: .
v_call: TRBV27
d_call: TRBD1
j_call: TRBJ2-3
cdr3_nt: TGTGCCAGCAGTCAGGGGACAGGGAAGGCGGGAGTGTTGCCAGATACGCAGTATTTT
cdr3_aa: CASSQGTGKAGVLPDTQYF

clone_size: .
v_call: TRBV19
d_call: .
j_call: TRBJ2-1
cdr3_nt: TGTGCCAGTACAAGAGACTCCTACAATGAGCAGTTCTTC
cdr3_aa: CASTRDSYNEQFF

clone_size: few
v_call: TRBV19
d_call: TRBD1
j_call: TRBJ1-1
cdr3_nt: TGTGCCAGTAGTACCACAGGGGGCTTGAACACTGAAGCTTTCTTT
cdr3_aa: CASSTTGGLNTEAFF

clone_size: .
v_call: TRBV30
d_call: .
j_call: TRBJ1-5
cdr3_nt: TGTGCCTGGAGTCGAGCGGGGAGCAATCAGCCCCAGCATTTT
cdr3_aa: CAWSRAGSNQPQHF

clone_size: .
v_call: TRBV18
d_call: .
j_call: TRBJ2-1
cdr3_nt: TGTGCCAGCTCAGACCGGACAGTTTACAATGAGCAGTTCTTC
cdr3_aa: CASSDRTVYNEQFF

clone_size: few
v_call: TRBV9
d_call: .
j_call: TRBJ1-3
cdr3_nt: TGTGCCAGCAGCGTAGCTACAGGGAGCTCTGGAAACACCATATATTTT
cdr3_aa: CASSVATGSSGNTIYF

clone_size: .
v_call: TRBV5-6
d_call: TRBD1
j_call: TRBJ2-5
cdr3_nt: TGTGCCAGCAGCCTTAACTCAGGGACAGGGAAACAAGAGACCCAGTACTTC
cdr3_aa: CASSLNSGTGKQETQYF

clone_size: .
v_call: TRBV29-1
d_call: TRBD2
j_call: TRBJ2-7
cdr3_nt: TGCAGCGTGGCTACTAGCGGGGGGTCCTACGAGCAGTACTTC
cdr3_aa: CSVATSGGSYEQYF

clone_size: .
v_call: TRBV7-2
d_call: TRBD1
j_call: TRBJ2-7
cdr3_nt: TGTGCCAGCAGCAAAGGGGGCGGTTACGAGCAGTACTTC
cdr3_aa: CASSKGGGYEQYF

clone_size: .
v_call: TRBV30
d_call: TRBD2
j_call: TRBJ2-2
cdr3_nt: TGTGGTTCTGGCGGCCCGGGACTAGCGGGGGGGCGTACCGGGGAGCTGTTTTTT
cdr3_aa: CGSGGPGLAGGRTGELFF

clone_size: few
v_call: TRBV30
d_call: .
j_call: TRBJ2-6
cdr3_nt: TGTGCCTGGCAAAGGGGCCCATTATCGTCCGGGGCCAACGTCCTGACTTTC
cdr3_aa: CAWQRGPLSSGANVLTF

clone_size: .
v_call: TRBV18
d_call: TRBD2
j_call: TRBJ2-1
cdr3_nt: TGTGCCAGCTCGCAACTAGCGGGGGACTACAATGAGCAGTTCTTC
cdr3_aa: CASSQLAGDYNEQFF

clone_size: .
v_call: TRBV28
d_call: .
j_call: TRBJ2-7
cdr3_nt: TGTGCCAGCAGCCCCCCCCAGGGGATCTACGAGCAGTACTTC
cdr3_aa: CASSPPQGIYEQYF

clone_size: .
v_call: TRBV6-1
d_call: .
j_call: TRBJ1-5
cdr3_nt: TGTGCCAGCGGGGGCGGGGGACTCTCCAATCAGCCCCAGCATTTT
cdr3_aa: CASGGGGLSNQPQHF

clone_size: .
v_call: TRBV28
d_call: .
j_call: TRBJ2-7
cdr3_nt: TGTGCCAGCACCATAGGACAGACCTACGAGCAGTACTTC
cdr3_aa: CASTIGQTYEQYF

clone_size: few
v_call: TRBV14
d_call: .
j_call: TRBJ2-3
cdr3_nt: TGTGCCAGCAGCCTGCGAGGGTCCGATACGCAGTATTTT
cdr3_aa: CASSLRGSDTQYF

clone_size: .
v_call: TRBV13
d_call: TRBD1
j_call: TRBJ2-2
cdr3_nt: TGTGCCAGCAGCTCCGGGACAGGGGACACCGGGGAGCTGTTTTTT
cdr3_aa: CASSSGTGDTGELFF

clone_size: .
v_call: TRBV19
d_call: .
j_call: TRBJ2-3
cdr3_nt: TGTGCCAGTAGTATTCAGATGAGCACAGATACGCAGTATTTT
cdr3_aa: CASSIQMSTDTQYF

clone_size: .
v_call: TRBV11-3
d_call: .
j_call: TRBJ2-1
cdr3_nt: TGTGCCAGCAGTCATGGTAGCTCGGCAATCAATGAGCAGTTCTTC
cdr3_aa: CASSHGSSAINEQFF

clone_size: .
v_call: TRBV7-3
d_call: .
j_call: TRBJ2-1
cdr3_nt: TGTGCCAGCAGTCCACAAGGGGCCAATGAGCAGTTCTTC
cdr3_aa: CASSPQGANEQFF

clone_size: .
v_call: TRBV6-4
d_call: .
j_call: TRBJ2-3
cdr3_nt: TGTGCCAGCAGTGAGGTGAGGCGGGCTACGCAGTATTTT
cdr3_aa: CASSEVRRATQYF

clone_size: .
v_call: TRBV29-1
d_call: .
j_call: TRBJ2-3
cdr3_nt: TGCAGCCTTCTCCGCACAGATACGCAGTATTTT
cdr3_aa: CSLLRTDTQYF